This T cell receptor beta chain appears in the sequencing data of a study of blood T cell repertoires in COVID-19. Study as a whole: Sites across the United States, Italy and Spain contributed samples from acute and convalescent COVID-19. Sources were T cells, B-cell-depleted T cells, or PBMCs; the material itself was cDNA or gDNA.

V dropped 3 bases and J dropped 6; count of bases not matched to a gene: 8. CDR1 is LGHDT and CDR2 is YNNKEL in the germline V gene (reference sequence). This CDR3 region has 15 residues. Authors' data handling: How many nucleated cells were present was estimated from reference gene primer amplification. Some clones are missing from TCRdb's copy, which holds only in-frame ones; the method was immunoSEQ multiplex PCR. D and trimming come from the DNA, and the V and J calls and clone size come from that table. The table lists around 95,000 clones, about 77% of them singletons. The clonotype comes from a man between 65 and 80 years old with active or convalescent COVID-19. This chain joins TRBV3-1 (or the pseudogene TRBV3-2) and TRBJ2-7; TRBD1 matches 10 bases. The specimen was peripheral blood. Written as DNA, the CDR3 is TGTGCCAGCAGCCACCCCCGGGACAGGGGTGCCGAGCAGTACTTC. It encodes CASSHPRDRGAEQYF.